This TCR beta chain was sequenced in a study of T cells after yellow fever vaccination. The length of the CDR3 is 13 residues. Trimming shortened V by 5 bases and J by 0 bases, and 8 bases separated the two germline ends. This clonotype occurred a few times. TCRdb called the 5' RACE reads again in MiXCR, with one record for every CDR3 protein. The table has some 560,000 distinct CDR3 sequences, roughly 21% seen once. The sample here was PBMCs, taken 15 days after the yellow fever booster vaccination. This chain links TRBV12-3 or TRBV12-4 with TRBJ2-7, with D perhaps assigned TRBD1 or TRBD2 (5 bases each). This TCR derives from a man under 40 who received the YFV17D yellow fever vaccine. The CDR3 protein is CASSVGTSYEQYF. As DNA, the CDR3 is TGTGCCAGCAGTGTCGGGACCTCCTACGAGCAGTACTTC.